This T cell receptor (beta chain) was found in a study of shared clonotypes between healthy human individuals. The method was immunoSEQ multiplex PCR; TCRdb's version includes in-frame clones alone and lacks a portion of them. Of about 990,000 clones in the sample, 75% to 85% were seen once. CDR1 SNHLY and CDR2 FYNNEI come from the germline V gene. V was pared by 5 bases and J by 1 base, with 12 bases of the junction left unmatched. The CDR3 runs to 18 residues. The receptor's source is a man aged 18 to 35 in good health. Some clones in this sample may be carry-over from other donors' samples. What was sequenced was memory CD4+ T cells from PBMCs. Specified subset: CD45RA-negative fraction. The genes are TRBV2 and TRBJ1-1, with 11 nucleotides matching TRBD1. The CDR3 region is CASSLFRTGGGGNTEAFF. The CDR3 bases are TGTGCCAGCAGTCTGTTCAGGACAGGGGGCGGCGGGAACACTGAAGCTTTCTTT.